These 27 T cell receptor beta chains were sequenced from one sample in a study of cytomegalovirus exposure and HLA in healthy donors (dated by TCRdb to about 2017). Libraries were constructed by the immunoSEQ multiplex PCR assay. A mixture of 60 forward primers for TCR Vbeta segments and 13 reverse primers for TCR Jbeta segments was used in the multiplex PCR. TCRdb obtained this table from immuneACCESS and retained in-frame rearrangements with V and J assigned. These tables miss some clones; where compared with another copy, unresolved V genes account for less than half of the shortfall, and the remainder is unexplained. The sample table records roughly 190,000 clones; about 77% of these occur just once. The ten largest clones capture 2.5% to 3% of the sample. The sample was PBMCs. The source of these receptors is a female donor in good health and CMV-seronegative.

This chain joins TRBV4-3 and TRBJ2-1, with 9 bases fitting TRBD2. The J segment lost 7 bases and the V segment lost 0 bases, leaving 10 bases of the junction unmatched. Germline V gene sequence: CDR1 LGHNA, CDR2 YSLEER. CDR3 length equals 17 residues. CDR3 nucleotide sequence: TGCGCCAGCAGCCAAGAGGGAGCGGGAGGTCCCAAGAATGAGCAGTTCTTC. Its protein is CASSQEGAGGPKNEQFF.

V and J are TRBV5-6 and TRBJ2-3; 11 nucleotides agree with TRBD2. With V trimmed by 0 bases and J by 0 bases, 6 bases remained unmatched. The CDR3 runs 18 residues. CDR1 is SGHDT, CDR2 YYEEEE, per germline. CDR3 in DNA: TGTGCCAGCAGCTTGGACGGCCTAGCGGGGGGTAGCACAGATACGCAGTATTTT. Encoded protein: CASSLDGLAGGSTDTQYF.

This sequence joins TRBV9 and TRBJ1-5; TRBD1 matches 11 bases. From germline, CDR1 is SGDLS and CDR2 YYNGEE. The J segment lost 5 bases and the V segment lost 4 bases, leaving 5 bases of the junction unmatched. The CDR3 has 15 amino acids. The CDR3 loop reads CASSPGTGGYQPQHF. CDR3 DNA: TGTGCCAGCAGCCCGGGGACAGGGGGATATCAGCCCCAGCATTTT.

The chain recombines TRBV27 with TRBJ2-2; D not resolved. The CDR3 has 12 residues. The V gene's germline CDR1 is MNHEY and CDR2 SMNVEV (reference sequence). The germline V and J ends were trimmed by 3 bases and 7 bases, with 6 bases remaining between them. The CDR3 loop reads CASSFSRGELFF. The CDR3 nucleotides read TGTGCCAGCAGTTTTAGCCGCGGGGAGCTGTTTTTT.

In this sample, this clone turned up a few times. The V and J genes are TRBV6-6 and TRBJ2-5; 9 positions match TRBD2. Germline V gene lookup returns CDR1 MNHNY and CDR2 SVGAGI (reference sequence). This CDR3 has 14 amino acids. The junction had 1 base not matched to a gene; V was cut back by 2 bases and J by 3 bases. In nucleotides, the CDR3 is TGTGCCAGCAGTTACATAGCGGGAGAAGAGACCCAGTACTTC. Translated: CASSYIAGEETQYF.

Written as DNA, the CDR3 is TGTGCCTGGAGTGTACATTGGGGCCGTCTTGGGGCCAACGTCCTGACTTTC. This gives the protein CAWSVHWGRLGANVLTF. The V gene is TRBV30, the J gene TRBJ2-6; D possibly corresponds to TRBD1 (5 bases). The length of the CDR3 is 17 residues. CDR1 and CDR2 from the germline V gene are GTSNPN and SVGIG (reference sequence). V was shortened by 0 bases and J by 3 bases, with 15 bases between the two germline ends.

The chain is built from TRBV9 and TRBJ1-1; TRBD1 is a possible D gene (6 bases). V lost 3 bases, J lost 6 bases, and 18 bases lay in between. The CDR3 spans 15 residues. CDR1 is SGDLS and CDR2 is YYNGEE in the germline V gene. The CDR3 protein is CASSGGENRDAEAFF. CDR3 in DNA: TGTGCCAGCAGCGGGGGTGAGAACAGGGATGCTGAAGCTTTCTTT.

CDR3 nucleotides: TGCGCCAGCAAGGGACAGGGGAATCAGCCCCAGCATTTT. Protein product: CASKGQGNQPQHF. The chain recombines TRBV10-2 with TRBJ1-5; 10 bases are shared with TRBD1. The germline CDR1 and CDR2 sequences are WSHSY and SAAADI. The CDR3 length is 13 residues. With V trimmed by 7 bases and J by 4 bases, 1 base remained unmatched.

The CDR3 spells CSVVDRGIWNTEAFF. The CDR3 DNA sequence: TGCAGCGTTGTGGACAGGGGAATTTGGAACACTGAAGCTTTCTTT. The chain employs TRBV29-1 and TRBJ1-1; 9 bases map to TRBD1. After removal of 4 bases from V and 1 base from J, the junction contained 7 bases not matched to a gene. This CDR3 has 15 residues. Germline V CDR1 and CDR2: SQVTM, ANQGSEA. Based on the CDR3 plus reference TRBV29-1 and TRBJ1-1, the full variable domain is SAVISQKPSRDICQRGTSLTIQCQVDSQVTMMFWYRQQPGQSLTLIATANQGSEATYESGFVIDKFPISRPNLTFSTLTVSNMSPEDSSIYLCSVVDRGIWNTEAFFGQGTRLTVV.

V is TRBV5-1 and J is TRBJ1-6, with D tentatively TRBD1 (6 bases). The germline V and J ends were trimmed by 0 bases and 6 bases, with 10 bases remaining between them. Germline V gives CDR1 SGHRS, CDR2 YFSETQ. The CDR3 covers 15 residues. The CDR3 DNA reads TGCGCCAGCAGCTTGGAACAGGGATTTAATTCACCCCTCCACTTT. Protein: CASSLEQGFNSPLHF. The whole variable domain, filled in from reference TRBV5-1 and TRBJ1-6, reads KAGVTQTPRYLIKTRGQQVTLSCSPISGHRSVSWYQQTPGQGLQFLFEYFSETQRNKGNFPGRFSGRQFSNSRSEMNVSTLELGDSALYLCASSLEQGFNSPLHFGNGTRLTVT.

The chain has TRBV7-3 and TRBJ2-5; 8 bases are shared with TRBD2. The trim removed 4 bases at V and 7 bases at J, leaving 5 bases unmatched. Germline lookup yields CDR1 SGHTA and CDR2 FQGTGA. The CDR3 sequence is 13 residues long. CDR3 residues: CASSSTSDGTQYF. CDR3 in DNA: TGTGCCAGCAGCTCGACTAGCGACGGGACCCAGTACTTC.

J is TRBJ2-7 and V is TRBV2; 11 positions agree with TRBD1. CDR1 is SNHLY and CDR2 is FYNNEI in the germline V gene. The J segment lost 0 bases and the V segment lost 3 bases, leaving 10 bases of the junction unmatched. The CDR3 sequence is 18 residues long. The CDR3 sequence is CASSDAGTGGDYSYEQYF. CDR3 in DNA: TGTGCCAGCAGTGACGCCGGGACAGGGGGAGACTACTCCTACGAGCAGTACTTC.

The chain is built from TRBV30 and TRBJ1-2; TRBD1 agrees at 8 bases. V trimming: 6 bases; J trimming: 2 bases; junction bases outside the gene matches: 5. The CDR3 extends over 13 amino acids. CDR1 and CDR2 from the germline V gene are GTSNPN and SVGIG (reference sequence). Here the CDR3 DNA reads TGTGCCTGCCGTGCAGGGGGCAACTATGGCTACACCTTC. Translation: CACRAGGNYGYTF. Drawing the rest from reference TRBV30 and TRBJ1-2, the complete variable domain is SQTIHQWPATLVQPVGSPLSLECTVEGTSNPNLYWYRQAAGRGLQLLFYSVGIGQISSEVPQNLSASRPQDRQFILSSKKLLLSDSGFYLCACRAGGNYGYTFGSGTRLTVV.

This clone has a single count. The gene calls are TRBV14 and TRBJ2-5; 8 positions agree with TRBD2. With V trimmed by 4 bases and J by 8 bases, 9 bases remained unmatched. CDR1 is SGHDN, CDR2 FVKESK, per germline. This CDR3 is 14 amino acids long. The CDR3 here is CASSPDGTRGTQYF. In DNA, the CDR3 is TGTGCCAGCAGCCCGGACGGGACTAGGGGAACCCAGTACTTC.

The chain has TRBV18 and TRBJ1-2; the D gene is possibly TRBD1 (5 bases). Looked up from germline, CDR1 is KGHSH and CDR2 is LQKENI. The CDR3 is 15 residues long. Trimming stripped 5 bases from V and 4 bases from J, with 17 bases between. The CDR3 here is CASSGTVLGGYGYTF. The CDR3 DNA reads TGTGCCAGCTCAGGAACGGTACTCGGGGGCTATGGCTACACCTTC.

CDR3 nucleotide sequence: TGTGCCAGCAGGGGGGAGGGGTACGAGCAGTACTTC. It translates to CASRGEGYEQYF. The V gene is TRBV6-5, the J gene TRBJ2-7; 7 bases are a match to TRBD2. The CDR3 spans 12 residues. J was trimmed by 4 bases and V by 6 bases; bases with no gene match: 3. Germline V lookup: CDR1 MNHEY, CDR2 SVGAGI.

V gene TRBV27 combines with J gene TRBJ1-5, with 11 bases aligning to TRBD1. The CDR3 runs 17 residues. CDR1 is MNHEY, CDR2 SMNVEV, per germline (reference sequence). V shed 3 bases, J shed 2 bases, and the junction held 6 bases outside the gene matches. The CDR3 bases are TGTGCCAGCAGTTTGGGACAGGGGGTCTCGGGCAATCAGCCCCAGCATTTT. Translated, it gives CASSLGQGVSGNQPQHF.

The rearrangement joins TRBV5-5 to TRBJ1-4; the D gene is possibly TRBD1 (6 bases). Trimming shortened V by 5 bases and J by 3 bases, and 8 bases separated the two germline ends. Germline CDR1 and CDR2: SGHKS and YYEKEE (reference sequence). This CDR3 spans 13 amino acids. The CDR3 here is CASRDSPNEKLFF. CDR3 in DNA: TGTGCCAGCAGGGACAGCCCTAATGAAAAACTGTTTTTT.

The chain employs TRBV6-6 and TRBJ2-1; TRBD1 matches at 7 bases. This CDR3 has 14 residues. The germline CDR1 and CDR2 sequences are MNHNY and SVGAGI (reference sequence). Unmatched junction bases numbered 6, after V lost 6 bases and J lost 4 bases. CDR3 protein: CASRPGQAYNEQFF. The CDR3 nucleotides read TGTGCCAGCAGACCTGGACAGGCTTACAATGAGCAGTTCTTC.

In its sample, this clone was seen once. CDR3 amino acids: CASSLGARVEQFF. DNA of the CDR3: TGTGCCAGCAGCTTAGGGGCCAGGGTAGAGCAGTTCTTC. The genes are TRBV7-6 and TRBJ2-1; D is perhaps TRBD1 (5 bases). The CDR3 totals 13 residues. CDR1 SGHVS and CDR2 FNYEAQ come from the germline V gene. V was pared by 1 base and J by 10 bases, with 11 bases between.

The chain recombines TRBV7-9 with TRBJ2-5, with a weak D call TRBD1 (6 bases). The CDR3 spans 15 residues. Trimming took 3 bases from V and 5 from J, leaving 16 bases between them. Germline CDR1 and CDR2: SEHNR and FQNEAQ (reference sequence). CDR3 bases: TGTGCCAGCAGCTTCTACCGACAGGAGTTTGAGACCCAGTACTTC. As protein: CASSFYRQEFETQYF.

The chain carries TRBV13 and TRBJ1-4; 8 nucleotides agree with TRBD1. This CDR3 region has 15 residues. V lost 5 bases to trimming and J lost 6 bases; unmatched junction nucleotides: 8. CDR1 and CDR2 from the germline V gene are PRHDT and FYEKMQ (reference sequence). CDR3: CASSLTGTGDEKLFF. DNA for the CDR3: TGTGCCAGCAGCCTAACCGGGACAGGAGATGAAAAACTGTTTTTT.

There are a few counts of this clone. The CDR3 spells CASSFGESYGYTF. CDR3 DNA sequence: TGTGCCAGCAGCTTCGGGGAAAGCTATGGCTACACCTTC. The chain recombines TRBV11-2 with TRBJ1-2; D not certain. V was trimmed by 3 bases and J by 4 bases, leaving 9 bases between them. The CDR3 contains 13 residues. The germline V gene encodes CDR1 SGHAT and CDR2 FQNNGV.

CDR3 bases: TGTGCCTGGAGCTCGAGAAGCGGGAGGGCCGTGGGGTACAATGAGCAGTTCTTC. It translates to CAWSSRSGRAVGYNEQFF. The rearrangement links TRBV30 to TRBJ2-1; 10 positions agree with TRBD2. The CDR3 is 18 amino acids. Losses at the gene ends were 3 bases for V and 4 bases for J; bases not matched to a gene: 15. Germline-derived CDR1 and CDR2 are GTSNPN and SVGIG (reference sequence).

The CDR3 coding sequence is TGTGCCAGCAGCAAAGAATGCAGGGGCGGCCAGCCCCAGCATTTT. Its translation: CASSKECRGGQPQHF. The genes are TRBV21-1 and TRBJ1-5; TRBD1 is the table's D call, not checked against the DNA. TRBV21-1 is assigned pseudogene status. The CDR3 is 15 amino acids.

In nucleotides, the CDR3 is TGTGCCAGCAGGCCCCCCGGGACTAGCGGGATCGGAGAGCAGTTCTTC. This codes for CASRPPGTSGIGEQFF. The chain employs TRBV2 and TRBJ2-1; 13 bases align to TRBD2. The CDR3 runs 16 residues. The germline CDR1 and CDR2 sequences are SNHLY and FYNNEI. After removal of 6 bases from V and 10 bases from J, the junction contained 12 bases not matched to a gene.

The V gene is TRBV5-1, the J gene TRBJ2-5; 10 nucleotides line up with TRBD2. Unmatched junction bases numbered 8, after V lost 4 bases and J lost 5 bases. Germline CDR1 reads SGHRS; CDR2 reads YFSETQ. This CDR3 comprises 15 residues. CDR3 sequence reads: CASSVAGGIRETQYF. The CDR3 nucleotides are TGCGCCAGCAGCGTAGCGGGGGGAATAAGGGAGACCCAGTACTTC. The full variable domain, completed using reference TRBV5-1 and TRBJ2-5, is KAGVTQTPRYLIKTRGQQVTLSCSPISGHRSVSWYQQTPGQGLQFLFEYFSETQRNKGNFPGRFSGRQFSNSRSEMNVSTLELGDSALYLCASSVAGGIRETQYFGPGTRLLVL.